Below, one TCR beta chain is given with its context. Its antigen is unidentified. This record belongs to a study of graft-versus-host responses after intestinal transplantation. Study as a whole: Multivisceral, liver-intestinal, or isolated intestinal grafts went to recipients. Whole-study findings and limits: GvH clonotypes were identified within recipient marrow, with a subset emerging first in ileum or blood.

Germline CDR1 is SGHRS and CDR2 is YFSETQ. The CDR3 spans 17 residues. J lost 6 bases, V lost 3 bases, and 8 bases had no gene match. The method was immunoSEQ multiplex PCR; TCRdb's version includes in-frame clones alone and lacks a portion of them. The sample has some 110,000 clones; around 94% are singletons. The chain employs TRBV5-1 and TRBJ2-1; 14 nucleotides agree with TRBD2. The sample consisted of unstimulated CD8+ T cells sorted from spleen or lymph node cells, taken before transplant. The sequence came from a human donor who was the organ donor for an intestinal transplant. CDR3 protein: CASSYSGLAGGRNEQFF. The CDR3 DNA reads as TGCGCCAGCAGCTATTCTGGACTAGCGGGAGGCCGCAATGAGCAGTTCTTC.